This TCR beta chain derives from a study of blood T cell repertoires in COVID-19. Study at large: Both acute and convalescent COVID-19 samples were obtained from the United States, Italy and Spain. From T cells, B-cell-depleted T cells, or PBMCs came the material, which was cDNA or gDNA.

The V gene's germline CDR1 is SGHVS and CDR2 FQNEAQ. V gave up 4 bases and J gave up 0 bases; unmatched junction bases: 6. This CDR3 comprises 16 residues. Under the authors' procedure: Amplification from reference gene primers served as the basis for estimated nucleated cell counts. Libraries were prepared by immunoSEQ multiplex PCR; TCRdb keeps only in-frame clonotypes and omits some of them. V and J calls plus clone size are reproduced from that table; the DNA served to infer D and trimming. The sample lists 230,000 or so clones; around 83% were seen once. Source material: peripheral blood. The TCR was taken from a man aged 40-49 years with active or convalescent COVID-19. V is TRBV7-8 and J is TRBJ2-3, with 8 positions matching TRBD1. The CDR3 DNA follows: TGTGCCAGCAGCTACAAACGGACAGGGAGCACAGATACGCAGTATTTT. This gives the protein CASSYKRTGSTDTQYF.